This entry concerns a single T cell receptor (beta chain). It has no known antigen specificity. No per-base quality is available; no much larger clone lies one base away. These data belong to a study of cytomegalovirus exposure and HLA in healthy donors (dated by TCRdb to 2016 to 2017). In terms of the full investigation: In an earlier analysis of some 610 of the donors, around 290 Gb of sequence data and 117 million unique TCR beta sequences from 150 million to 200 million T cells were reported. Roughly 300 gigabases of sequencing data and 70 million to 100 million unique TCR sequences were included in an early release covering about 700 HLA-typed donors. Of the roughly 400 genotyped donors, roughly 85% fell in the genetic ancestry cluster associated with self-reported Caucasian donors. The study aimed to test whether cataloging public T cell receptors could reveal signatures of past pathogen exposure. The T cell repertoires of under 700 subjects were profiled by immunosequencing and related to cytomegalovirus serostatus. In addition to the first cohort of 500 to 850 subjects, a separate validation cohort of approximately 120 different subjects was used. To predict cytomegalovirus infection status, the study brought together high-throughput TCR immunosequencing, statistical association of individual TCRs with disease status, and machine learning. In a later analysis, previously published TCR beta repertoires from 666 donors were re-analyzed and high-resolution HLA genotyping was added so that TCR occurrence patterns could be studied. The later analysis used no new phenotypic data to find candidate immune exposures, relying instead on TCR beta sequences and their occurrence across donors. An earlier analysis of 587 of the donors used high-throughput TCR beta sequencing to judge whether each TCR beta V gene segment behaved as functional or pseudogenic. Donor age, sex, ethnicity and CMV serostatus were collected together with the repertoire data. A later genetic analysis used genome-wide SNP genotypes for 398 of the 666 donors, treating that subset as a discovery cohort. All discovery cohort repertoires had been generated using a single sequencing platform. HLA typing included class I and class II loci at four-digit resolution. The number of donors typed differed by locus, with about 629-630 for A, B, C, DRB1 and DQB1, over 500 for DQA1, 600 to 610 for DPA1, and roughly 450 for DPB1. A few DR-DQ haplotypes were handled as single units for association and clustering because linkage in the cohort was strong. Across some 400 genotyped donors of the cohort, an average of roughly 230,000 unique TCR beta nucleotide sequences per donor were sequenced, and roughly 20% of those sequences were non-productive.

Library preparation used the immunoSEQ multiplex PCR assay. For the multiplex PCR, a mixture combining 60 forward primers for TCR Vbeta segments and 13 reverse primers for TCR Jbeta segments was used. Amplification of the CDR3 region of rearranged TCR beta genes was performed with a multiplex PCR assay on genomic DNA. Amplified TCR beta libraries were sequenced as 87-base-pair reads on the Illumina HiSeq System. Regarding the original processing steps: In a later analysis, roughly 80 million unique TCR beta chains were counted across the approximately 640 repertoires, and roughly 10 million of these chains were shared by at least two donors. Raw reads were error-corrected and collapsed into unique sequences by a nearest-neighbor algorithm in which closely related sequences were merged to remove PCR and sequencing errors. V, D and J gene segments were assigned by aligning CDR3 sequences to IMGT reference sequences. Each retained sequence needed at least a six-nucleotide match to both a V gene segment and a J gene segment. A rearrangement was called productive if the CDR3 had no stop codons and remained in frame with V and J, and every other rearrangement was called non-productive. Following IMGT convention, CDR3 was defined as the stretch from the second conserved V-encoded cysteine to the conserved J-encoded phenylalanine. In an earlier analysis of roughly 610 of the donors, sequences lacking an unambiguous match to a single V gene segment were excluded. In an earlier analysis of 450 to 750 of the donors, a V segment was called functional when productive rearrangements were above 56.7%, and segregating when the standard deviation between donors exceeded 5%. A statistical classification framework was built to diagnose cytomegalovirus status from the catalog of TCR beta chain sequences. In a later analysis, TCR nucleotide sequences were compared against IMGT/GENE-DB human TR gene sequences so that V and J genes could be assigned. A later analysis assigned CDR3 sequences and most-parsimonious VDJ recombination scenarios with the TCRdist pipeline. In a later analysis, each TCR beta chain was defined by its CDR3 amino acid sequence together with its V-gene family, and reads without a unique V-gene family were excluded. A later analysis removed 500 to 650 highly shared, low-generation-probability nucleotide sequences to deal with suspected cross-contamination and a sequencing artifact. For each public chain, a later analysis derived a clonal expansion index from normalized ranks of inferred template counts within each repertoire. Generation probabilities in a later analysis came from a VDJ recombination model fitted to out-of-frame rearrangements, and those results were checked against IGoR. In a later analysis, TCR-TCR, TCR-HLA and TCR-CMV co-occurrence was scored with hypergeometric tests, and a repertoire-size bias correction was applied to TCR pairs. A later analysis estimated false discovery rates by permuting HLA or CMV assignments 20 times. In a later analysis, co-occurring TCRs were grouped with DBSCAN, and TCRdist sequence similarity was added when clustering was performed within HLA-allele-positive subsets. Repertoires with fewer than 30,000 or more than 120,000 public chains were left out of co-occurrence clustering, as were five repertoires with anomalous nucleotide sharing. TCRdb limited this immuneACCESS table to in-frame rearrangements with V and J called. A share of clones is missing; checked studies link under half to unresolved V genes, and the rest is unexplained. That table furnishes V, J and clone size, whereas the DNA furnished D and trimming. Recorded for this sample are about 170,000 clones; approximately 76% of them occurred a single time. Jointly, the top ten make up approximately 5.6% of the sample.

The CDR3, from cysteine to phenylalanine, totals 14 residues. CDR3 DNA only is kept here, 42 bases in frame from base 1. CDR1 and CDR2 are drawn from the germline V gene: ENHRY, SYGVKD. Compared with germline, V lacks 10 bases and J lacks 2 bases; bases without a gene match: 10. The study at large found these results: In vitro tests confirmed that a few of the cytomegalovirus-associated TCR beta chains recognize cytomegalovirus antigens. The classifier was reported to diagnose cytomegalovirus status with high specificity and sensitivity in both the original cohort and the validation cohort. HLA typing was unavailable for some donors at each locus, so association tests used only the typed subset. A further reported finding was that TCR beta sequences accurately predicted the HLA-A and HLA-B alleles for most subjects in the first cohort. This cohort had only TCR beta chains sequenced, and the lack of alpha or paired-chain data limited which features could be detected. Sequencing depth was assumed to be roughly uniform across donors in the presence/absence analyses, though that assumption may not hold. At a false discovery rate of 0.05, a later analysis linked roughly 17,000 TCR beta sequences to specific HLA alleles. An association between a missense DCLRE1C variant and V-gene and J-gene trimming of TCR beta chains was found in a later genetic analysis and replicated in an independent cohort. Because counts were too low, roughly 17 rarely observed V segments, including chromosome 9 orphons, were left out of the earlier analysis of about 500 of the donors. In a later analysis, TCR association rates were found to vary across HLA loci, with the most associated TCRs seen for DRB1 alleles and the fewest for HLA-C alleles. A later analysis found that most CMV-associated TCR beta chains appeared HLA-restricted, with HLA associations seemingly driven largely by CMV exposure. The study listed 164 TCR beta chains as associated with cytomegalovirus. A group of highly shared sequence variants was considered likely to be a technical artifact of the sequencing pipeline. Compared with equally common non-associated chains, HLA-associated TCR beta chains in a later analysis were more clonally expanded and had lower generation probabilities. The authors suggested that the approach could potentially be generalized to other disease states and immunological phenotypes. Most TCR sequences were seen in very few donors, while some public TCRs were found in many individuals. Correlated functional status among segregating V segments might be attributable to linkage disequilibrium, but an unknown experimental factor could not be ruled out. The 87-base-pair reads could not distinguish some IMGT-functional V segments, including TRBV6-2 and TRBV6-3, so those segments were excluded. Strong co-occurrence of HLA alleles, especially DR and DQ, made assigning TCR associations to individual alleles difficult. Compared with the roughly 600-donor mean, donors in an Asian-associated ancestry cluster had fewer N-insertions in productive TCRs, according to a later genetic analysis. An earlier analysis of approximately 570 of the donors showed that most TCR beta V segments appeared in productive rearrangements either about 87% or about 30% of the time, which broadly matched IMGT annotations. For the cohort, immune exposure information was limited to CMV serostatus. In a later analysis, several top co-occurrence clusters were reported to appear linked to parvovirus B19, influenza, CMV and Epstein-Barr virus.

The cohort comprised several hundred healthy bone marrow donors. All cohort members were sampled while nominally healthy, although unrecorded immune exposures were likely present. The donor tested CMV seropositive, placing the donor among the 250 to 350 seropositive members of the cohort. A peripheral blood sample was provided by each donor, and peripheral blood mononuclear cells were used for TCR beta sequencing. Genomic DNA extraction from the blood cell samples was performed with the Qiagen DNeasy Blood Extraction Kit. The sequence was collected from a woman between 18 and 29 years old in good health and CMV-seropositive. This chain is built from TRBV10-3 and TRBJ2-5; 7 bases in the middle match TRBD1. Sequencing was carried out using PBMCs. In nucleotide form, the sequence is TGTGCCAGCCAAATGGGGACAGATCAAGAGACCCAGTACTTC. Its coded protein is CASQMGTDQETQYF.